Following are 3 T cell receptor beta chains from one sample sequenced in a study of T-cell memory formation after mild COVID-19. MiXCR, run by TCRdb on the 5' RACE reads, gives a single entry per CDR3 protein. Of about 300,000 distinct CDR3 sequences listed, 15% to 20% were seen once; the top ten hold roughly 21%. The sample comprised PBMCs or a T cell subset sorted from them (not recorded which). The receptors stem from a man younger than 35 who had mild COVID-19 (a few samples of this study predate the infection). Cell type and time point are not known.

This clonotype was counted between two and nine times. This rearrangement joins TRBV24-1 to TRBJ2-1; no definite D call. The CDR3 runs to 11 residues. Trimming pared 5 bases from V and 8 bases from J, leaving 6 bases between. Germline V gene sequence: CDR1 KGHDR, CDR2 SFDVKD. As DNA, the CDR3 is TGTGCCACCAGTGCACGAGATGAGCAGTTCTTC. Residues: CATSARDEQFF.

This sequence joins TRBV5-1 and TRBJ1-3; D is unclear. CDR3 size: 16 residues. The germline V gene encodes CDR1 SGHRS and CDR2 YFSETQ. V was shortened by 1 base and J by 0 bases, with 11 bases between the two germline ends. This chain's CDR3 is CASSLSGANSGNTIYF. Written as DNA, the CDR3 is TGCGCCAGCAGCTTGTCTGGAGCCAACTCTGGAAACACCATATATTTT.

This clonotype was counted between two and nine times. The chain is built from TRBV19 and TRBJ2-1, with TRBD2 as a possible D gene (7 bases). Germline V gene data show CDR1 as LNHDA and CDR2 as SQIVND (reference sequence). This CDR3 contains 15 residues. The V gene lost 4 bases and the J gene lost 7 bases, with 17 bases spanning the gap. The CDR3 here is CASSTYGGLRNEQFF. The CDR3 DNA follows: TGTGCCAGTAGTACTTACGGGGGGCTTAGGAATGAGCAGTTCTTC.